These 21 T cell receptor beta chains share one sample of origin, sequenced in a study of blood T cell repertoires in COVID-19. Profiled with immunoSEQ multiplex PCR; TCRdb holds only in-frame clones, not every one. The sample has 110,000 or so clones; roughly three quarters are singletons. Sequencing was performed on peripheral blood. The source is a human donor in a cohort sampled during active COVID-19.

V usage is TRBV7-8 and J usage is TRBJ1-6, with 12 bases that match TRBD1. The J segment lost 10 bases and the V segment lost 5 bases, leaving 6 bases of the junction unmatched. Germline CDR1 and CDR2: SGHVS and FQNEAQ. The CDR3 extends over 15 amino acids. CDR3 sequence: CASSDGTGGGSPLHF. CDR3 sequence (DNA): TGTGCCAGCAGCGACGGGACAGGGGGCGGATCACCCCTCCACTTT.

The V gene is TRBV7-2, the J gene TRBJ1-2, with TRBD1 as a possible D gene (5 bases). The CDR3 is 13 amino acids. The germline V and J ends were trimmed by 4 bases and 8 bases, with 14 bases remaining between them. CDR1 is SGHTA and CDR2 is FQGNSA in the germline V gene. CDR3 nucleotide sequence: TGTGCCAGCAGCTGGGGACTGACGGGGGGCTACACCTTC. Translating gives CASSWGLTGGYTF. Full variable domain (missing parts from reference TRBV7-2 and TRBJ1-2): GAGVSQSPSNKVTEKGKDVELRCDPISGHTALYWYRQSLGQGLEFLIYFQGNSAPDKSGLPSDRFSAERTGGSVSTLTIQRTQQEDSAVYLCASSWGLTGGYTFGSGTRLTVV.

The rearrangement uses TRBV4-2 and TRBJ2-5; 10 nucleotides align to TRBD2. The germline gives CDR1 LGHNA, CDR2 YNFKEQ. The CDR3 sequence is 14 residues long. The V segment lost 2 bases and the J segment 5 bases; nucleotides outside the gene matches: 2. The CDR3 loop is CASSQLAGVETQYF. CDR3 sequence (DNA): TGTGCCAGCAGCCAACTAGCGGGAGTGGAGACCCAGTACTTC.

The rearrangement links TRBV10-2 to TRBJ1-2; TRBD1 matches at 8 bases. The CDR3 has 14 amino acids. Germline V gene sequence: CDR1 WSHSY, CDR2 SAAADI. The junction had 3 bases not matched to a gene; V was cut back by 2 bases and J by 4 bases. DNA of the CDR3: TGCGCCAGCAGTGAGGTTACAGGGGGCTATGGCTACACCTTC. Residues: CASSEVTGGYGYTF.

This clone has just a few counts. This chain links TRBV28 with TRBJ1-2, with D possibly matching TRBD1 (5 bases). This CDR3 is 14 amino acids long. Trimming took 6 bases from V and 8 from J, leaving 19 bases between them. CDR1 and CDR2 (germline): MDHEN, SYDVKM. The CDR3 here is CASSPGRGTFGYTF. The CDR3 coding sequence is TGTGCCAGCAGCCCCGGTAGGGGCACTTTCGGCTACACCTTC.

The chain recombines TRBV7-3 with TRBJ1-1; D ambiguous. From germline, CDR1 is SGHTA and CDR2 FQGTGA. The CDR3 has 13 residues. V was pared by 3 bases and J by 1 base, with 6 bases between. CDR3: CASSFTENTEAFF. In DNA form, the CDR3 reads TGTGCCAGCAGCTTTACAGAGAACACTGAAGCTTTCTTT.

The rearrangement uses TRBV11-2 and TRBJ2-7; the match to TRBD1 covers 7 bases. Germline trimming cut 5 bases from V and 3 bases from J; bases unmatched to any gene: 10. Germline assignment: CDR1 SGHAT and CDR2 FQNNGV. There are 15 residues in the CDR3. CDR3 region: CASSLGPGQFYEQYF. The CDR3 DNA reads TGTGCCAGCAGCCTCGGACCGGGACAGTTCTACGAGCAGTACTTC.

For the CDR3, the DNA is TGTGCCAGCAGTTTGTTAGCGGGGGGGCCCCACGAGCAGTACTTC. As protein: CASSLLAGGPHEQYF. The rearrangement links TRBV27 to TRBJ2-7; 11 bases are a match to TRBD2. V shed 3 bases, J shed 5 bases, and the junction held 6 bases outside the gene matches. Germline V gene sequence: CDR1 MNHEY, CDR2 SMNVEV (reference sequence). The CDR3 is 15 residues long.

The chain employs TRBV11-3 and TRBJ2-1; D unclear. In germline, CDR1 is SGHNT, CDR2 YENEEA. The CDR3 has 16 residues. V shed 2 bases and J shed 2 bases, with 13 bases lying between them. The CDR3 protein is CASSLLYTTPYNEQFF. The DNA of the CDR3 is TGTGCCAGCAGCTTACTGTATACTACTCCCTACAATGAGCAGTTCTTC.

The gene calls are TRBV7-8 and TRBJ1-6, with D perhaps matching TRBD1 (6 bases). V dropped 6 bases and J dropped 0 bases, with 15 bases sitting between them. This CDR3 has 17 residues. Germline V gives CDR1 SGHVS, CDR2 FQNEAQ. This CDR3 is CASSHGTRISYNSPLHF. DNA for the CDR3: TGTGCCAGCAGTCACGGGACACGGATCTCCTATAATTCACCCCTCCACTTT.

The V call is TRBV28, the J call TRBJ1-1; tentative D call: TRBD1 (5 bases). Trimming left V 5 bases short and J 0 bases short, with 10 bases between. The CDR3 totals 14 residues. Germline CDR1 reads MDHEN; CDR2 reads SYDVKM. The CDR3 nucleotides are TGTGCCAGCAGTGGGGCCGCTCTGAACACTGAAGCTTTCTTT. Its translation: CASSGAALNTEAFF. The variable domain in full, completed from reference TRBV28 and TRBJ1-1, reads DVKVTQSSRYLVKRTGEKVFLECVQDMDHENMFWYRQDPGLGLRLIYFSYDVKMKEKGDIPEGYSVSREKKERFSLILESASTNQTSMYLCASSGAALNTEAFFGQGTRLTVV.

The CDR3 DNA is TGCAGCGTTGAAGCGGACAGTTCCTCTGGGGCCAACGTCCTGACTTTC. It specifies CSVEADSSSGANVLTF. The rearrangement joins TRBV29-1 to TRBJ2-6; a weak D match, TRBD1 (6 bases). CDR1 and CDR2 (germline): SQVTM, ANQGSEA. Trimming cost V 1 base and J 0 bases, with 10 bases left between them. The CDR3 has 16 residues.

This chain uses TRBV19 with TRBJ2-2; 12 bases fit TRBD1. CDR3 size: 15 residues. Losses at the gene ends were 7 bases for V and 6 bases for J; bases not matched to a gene: 6. CDR1 LNHDA and CDR2 SQIVND come from the germline V gene (reference sequence). The CDR3, as DNA: TGTGCCAGTAAACCGGGACAGGGGGCCTCCGGGGAGCTGTTTTTT. Residues: CASKPGQGASGELFF. The full variable domain, completed using reference TRBV19 and TRBJ2-2, is DGGITQSPKYLFRKEGQNVTLSCEQNLNHDAMYWYRQDPGQGLRLIYYSQIVNDFQKGDIAEGYSVSREKKESFPLTVTSAQKNPTAFYLCASKPGQGASGELFFGEGSRLTVL.

This clone has more than one count but fewer than ten. The V call is TRBV6-4, the J call TRBJ2-1; possibly TRBD2 for D (6 bases). Trimming removed 0 bases from V and 0 bases from J, with 6 bases in between. The CDR3 is 15 residues long. Germline-derived CDR1 and CDR2 are MRHNA and SNTAGT. The CDR3 loop is CASSDSAGSYNEQFF. The CDR3 nucleotides read TGTGCCAGCAGTGACTCAGCGGGCTCCTACAATGAGCAGTTCTTC.

This chain links TRBV25-1 with TRBJ2-7; perhaps TRBD2 as D (6 bases). From germline, CDR1 is MGHDK and CDR2 SYGVNS. Trimming took 4 bases from V and 3 from J, leaving 13 bases between them. This CDR3 has 14 residues. This CDR3 reads CASSAGSLFYEQYF. CDR3 nucleotides: TGTGCCAGCAGTGCCGGGAGCCTATTCTACGAGCAGTACTTC.

The J gene is TRBJ2-7, the V gene TRBV19; TRBD1 agrees at 11 bases. Per the germline V gene, CDR1 is LNHDA and CDR2 is SQIVND (reference sequence). V gave up 6 bases and J gave up 3 bases; unmatched junction bases: 4. CDR3 size: 14 residues. The CDR3 is CASSAGTGGYEQYF. The CDR3 DNA reads TGTGCCAGTAGCGCCGGGACAGGGGGCTACGAGCAGTACTTC.

This clone is a singleton in its sample. V gene TRBV5-6 combines with J gene TRBJ2-7; D is possibly TRBD1 (6 bases). This CDR3 is built from 12 residues. V was trimmed by 2 bases and J by 6 bases, leaving 9 bases between them. Germline V lookup: CDR1 SGHDT, CDR2 YYEEEE. The CDR3 spells CASSFGQSEQYF. The CDR3 bases are TGTGCCAGCAGCTTTGGACAGAGCGAGCAGTACTTC. The full variable domain, completed using reference TRBV5-6 and TRBJ2-7, is DAGVTQSPTHLIKTRGQQVTLRCSPKSGHDTVSWYQQALGQGPQFIFQYYEEEERQRGNFPDRFSGHQFPNYSSELNVNALLLGDSALYLCASSFGQSEQYFGPGTRLTVT.

This clone was observed a few times. The rearrangement uses TRBV4-1 and TRBJ1-5; the match to TRBD1 covers 8 bases. Germline CDR1 MGHRA, CDR2 YSYEKL. V trimming: 1 base; J trimming: 2 bases; junction bases outside the gene matches: 7. This CDR3 has 17 residues. CDR3 protein: CASSQGGATGGNQPQHF. In nucleotides, the CDR3 is TGCGCCAGCAGCCAAGGCGGCGCGACAGGGGGCAATCAGCCCCAGCATTTT.

The chain links TRBV19 to TRBJ2-1, with TRBD2 matching over 10 bases. The trim removed 5 bases at V and 4 bases at J, leaving 8 bases unmatched. Germline V gene data show CDR1 as LNHDA and CDR2 as SQIVND (reference sequence). This CDR3 has 16 amino acids. The CDR3 DNA follows: TGTGCCAGTAGTGCCCTATCAGCGGGAGGGTACAATGAGCAGTTCTTC. It is translated as CASSALSAGGYNEQFF.

In this sample, this clone turned up once. The chain couples TRBV28 to TRBJ2-7, with D perhaps TRBD2 (6 bases). This CDR3 is 15 amino acids long. The germline V gene encodes CDR1 MDHEN and CDR2 SYDVKM. The V end was cut by 5 bases, the J end by 5 bases, with 19 bases between. CDR3 protein: CASSLGTLGDHEQYF. The CDR3 DNA sequence: TGTGCCAGCAGTCTCGGGACTCTAGGGGACCACGAGCAGTACTTC.

In its sample, this clone ranks as medium-sized. The rearrangement joins TRBV2 to TRBJ1-2, with TRBD1 as a possible D gene (6 bases). The CDR3 is made up of 14 amino acids. The V gene's germline CDR1 is SNHLY and CDR2 FYNNEI. Trimming left V 8 bases short and J 5 bases short, with 18 bases between. CDR3 sequence: CASHREGGSYGYTF. In DNA form, the CDR3 reads TGTGCCAGCCATAGAGAGGGGGGGAGTTATGGCTACACCTTC. Complete variable domain (other parts from reference TRBV2 and TRBJ1-2): EPEVTQTPSHQVTQMGQEVILRCVPISNHLYFYWYRQILGQKVEFLVSFYNNEISEKSEIFDDQFSVERPDGSNFTLKIRSTKLEDSAMYFCASHREGGSYGYTFGSGTRLTVV.